These 2 T cell receptor beta chains were sequenced from one sample in a study of blood T cell repertoires in COVID-19. Only in-frame clones appear in the TCRdb table, and some are missing; sequencing was by immunoSEQ multiplex PCR. The repertoire has 35,000 to 50,000 clones, more than 70% of them found once; the top ten carry more than 4%. Sequenced: peripheral blood. These receptors came from a woman aged 65 to 85 with acute or convalescent COVID-19.

As concerns this clone: Its ends do not fully match the called genes, so a read error is possible. This chain connects TRBV7-7 to TRBJ2-2; no reliable D call. Germline assignment: CDR1 SSHAT and CDR2 FNYEAQ (reference sequence). The CDR3 has 15 amino acids. CDR3 amino acids: CASSRRGENTGELFF. CDR3 nucleotides: TGTGCTAGCAGCCGACGTGGAGAGAACACCGGGGAGCTGTTTTTT.

The CDR3 nucleotides are TGTGCCAGCAGCTCAACGACTAGCGGGAGTCCCTACGAGCAGTACTTC. It specifies CASSSTTSGSPYEQYF. The chain combines TRBV11-2 with TRBJ2-7; TRBD2 matches at 12 bases. The CDR3 extends over 16 amino acids. From germline, CDR1 is SGHAT and CDR2 FQNNGV. With V trimmed by 4 bases and J by 2 bases, 6 bases remained unmatched.